This T cell receptor beta chain was retrieved from a study of identical twins. TCRdb re-called the 5' RACE reads with MiXCR, one entry per CDR3 protein. The table records a few hundred thousand distinct CDR3 sequences, about 12% of them present only once. Whole-study findings and limits: Out-of-frame alpha sequences common to twins exhibited a surplus of low generation probability.

This clonotype showed up many times. Its antigen is undetermined. After removal of 3 bases from V and 3 bases from J, the junction contained 8 bases not matched to a gene. The CDR3 is made up of 15 amino acids. The germline CDR1 and CDR2 sequences are LNHDA and SQIVND (reference sequence). This sample also appeared in a second study, on yellow fever vaccine responses in identical twins.

The sequence came from a woman under 30 in good health. The rearrangement uses TRBV19 and TRBJ2-7, with 7 bases identical to TRBD1. Sequenced material: memory (CD45RO+) T cells sorted from blood. This chain's CDR3 is CASSIRWGTDYEQYF. CDR3 DNA sequence: TGTGCCAGTAGTATCCGGTGGGGGACAGACTACGAGCAGTACTTC.